This paragraph reports one T cell receptor (beta chain). Its cognate antigen is unknown. Libraries were prepared by immunoSEQ multiplex PCR; TCRdb keeps only in-frame clonotypes and omits some of them. The data hold fewer than 75,000 clones, with about 88% observed a single time. Per the germline V gene, CDR1 is GTSNPN and CDR2 is SVGIG (reference sequence). The CDR3 runs to 12 residues. Between the trimmed V and J ends, which lost 1 base and 2 bases, there was a span of 5 bases. Stated time point: week 11, during vaccination. Each dose delivered 300 ug of mutant IDH1 20-mer peptide subcutaneously with imiquimod. This sample was taken from a study of a mutant IDH1 vaccine in newly diagnosed glioma. Study overall: It was radiotherapy, temozolomide, or both that patients received previously, with most receiving both.

The input for sequencing was PBMCs, taken from a glioma patient whose treatment included an IDH1 peptide vaccine. The V and J genes are TRBV30 and TRBJ1-2; D not resolved. This clonotype was obtained from a woman in her forties or fifties with glioma. CDR3 coding DNA: TGTGCCTGGAGTGCTGTAAACTATGGCTACACCTTC. This translates into CAWSAVNYGYTF.